This T cell receptor beta chain was found in a study of blood T cell repertoires in COVID-19. The overall study: Nucleic acid was either cDNA or gDNA, and it came from T cells, B-cell-depleted T cells, or PBMCs.

TCRdb's copy holds only in-frame clones and misses some; the assay was immunoSEQ multiplex PCR. Of about 100,000 clones listed, about 90% are singletons. The clonotype comes from a human donor in a cohort sampled during active COVID-19. Material for sequencing was peripheral blood.

The CDR3 DNA reads TGTGCCAGCAGCTTAAGGCGGGCCGGGGGTACCGGGGAGCTGTTTTTT. It specifies CASSLRRAGGTGELFF. V and J are TRBV11-3 and TRBJ2-2; maybe TRBD2 (6 bases). The ends were cut back, 2 bases at V and 5 bases at J, with 15 bases in the middle. This CDR3 has 16 amino acids. Germline V gene data show CDR1 as SGHNT and CDR2 as YENEEA.